Sequencing of this T cell receptor (beta chain) was carried out in a study of neurological immune-mediated disorders (dated by TCRdb to the late 2010s). Background on the whole study: The study compared peripheral blood TCR-beta repertoires of HTLV-I-associated myelopathy (HAM/TSP) patients, multiple sclerosis patients and healthy controls using UMI-based sequencing. The approximately 100 TCR-beta libraries included longitudinal samples, technical triplicates and paired sorted CD4+ and CD8+ T-cell subsets alongside PBMC samples. Of the approximately 66 subjects in the cohort, some 15 were HAM/TSP patients, some 35 were multiple sclerosis patients, and 20 were healthy controls. Overall study results and their limits: TCR clonal expansion was highest in HAM/TSP patients and lowest in MS patients, with MS patients falling below even healthy controls. Expanded clones from different subjects shared no identical CDR3 amino acid sequences, which suggests that TCR-beta repertoires were private in all groups.

This clonotype was counted at least ten times. It lacks a known antigen. Within one base of it there is no much larger clone, and no base qualities were kept. The healthy controls were volunteers from a blood bank in Maryland, USA. Sorted-subset TCR libraries were prepared from about a million sorted CD4+ or CD8+ T cells. Peripheral blood was subjected to Ficoll-Hypaque density gradient centrifugation to isolate PBMCs, which were then cryopreserved in liquid nitrogen. Paired sorted CD4+ and CD8+ subsets came from healthy controls, HAM/TSP patients and MS patients. cDNA was synthesized by template-switch 5'RACE using a primer with a 10-nucleotide random unique molecular identifier that tagged each TCR transcript. Every sequencing run covered 15-18 subjects and yielded more than 180 million TCR-beta sequences. Total RNA was extracted with the RNeasy kit. The KAPA Real-time Library Amplification kit was used to amplify TCR-beta VDJ regions with primers for the TCR constant region and the 5'RACE anchor. Sample indexes and Illumina adaptors were added in a first PCR, and a second PCR then increased library yield. The roughly 650 bp TCR product was size-selected on a 2% E-gel SizeSelection system after Ampure bead purification. Before pooling, library quality was assessed on a Bioanalyzer, concentration was determined with Qubit, and library quantification was performed with the Kapa Library Quantification kit. An Illumina HiSeq 2500 was used to sequence the libraries paired-end at 2 x 150 bp. To increase sequence diversity, roughly 25-31% phiX was spiked into each library pool. The authors' pipeline ran thus. The UMI-based MiGEC pipeline processed quality-filtered reads and removed over 75% of raw TCR sequences during error correction. IMGT germline references were used for aligning VDJ genes, and each clonotype was defined as a unique CDR3 amino acid sequence together with its V-J genes. Clonal expansion, Shannon diversity, and CDR3 relatedness (CalcPairwiseDistances, ClusterSamples) were evaluated with VDJtools, and phylogenetic trees were built with CLCbio workbench. A clone was classed as expanded if it had 8 or more unique UMIs, a cutoff based on coefficient-of-variation modelling across technical triplicates. Using fastp trimming at Q25 and MiXCR clonotype assembly, TCRdb reanalyzed the public sequencing data and kept in-frame beta chains. Merged by CDR3 protein, the rows form single entries marked with the most common genes and DNA. These V and J calls are TCRdb output, not the study's own analysis. For this sample there are 39,000 or so distinct CDR3 sequences; around 5% appear just once. The top ten clones comprise around 9.7% of the sample.

Including cysteine and phenylalanine, the CDR3 has 15 amino acids. The kept DNA is CDR3 alone, 45 bases in frame from the first base. Via the germline V gene, CDR1 is SGDLS and CDR2 YYNGEE. V is clipped by 0 bases and J by 1 base, and the sequence between their germline boundaries is 10 bases long. The sequence was collected from a young man in good health. The sequenced material came from CD4+ T cells from blood. The chain uses TRBV9 and TRBJ1-1, with the D gene too uncertain to name. The CDR3 is CASSVGHSSNTEAFF. Read as DNA, the sequence is TGTGCCAGCAGCGTAGGTCACTCATCGAACACTGAAGCTTTCTTT. The full variable domain, with segments outside the CDR3 supplied by the reference TRBV9 and TRBJ1-1 proteins, appears as DSGVTQTPKHLITATGQRVTLRCSPRSGDLSVYWYQQSLDQGLQFLIQYYNGEERAKGNILERFSAQQFPDLHSELNLSSLELGDSALYFCASSVGHSSNTEAFFGQGTRLTVV.